This record covers a single T cell receptor (beta chain). During the collection period, no donor immune events like infections were recorded. The data belong to a study of identifying expanded T cells in peripheral blood. TCRdb keeps only in-frame clones here, not all; method: immunoSEQ multiplex PCR. Of about 78,000 clones detected, about 83% appear once; the ten largest clones hold under 20%. Source material: blood. This clonotype was obtained from a person between 18 and 70 years old in good health.

The CDR3 sequence is CASSFYYEQYF. In nucleotides, the CDR3 is TGTGCCAGCAGTTTTTACTACGAGCAGTACTTC. The V gene is TRBV28, the J gene TRBJ2-7; D remains unclear. CDR3 length equals 11 residues. Germline CDR1 reads MDHEN; CDR2 reads SYDVKM. V was cut by 3 bases and J by 3 bases, with 3 bases left in between.